These 4 T cell receptor beta chains were all obtained from the same sample, sequenced in a study of shared clonotypes between healthy human individuals (dated by TCRdb to the early 2020s). The protocol used for the library was the immunoSEQ multiplex PCR assay. TCRdb mirrors the immuneACCESS table, restricted to in-frame sequences. Some clones are absent from its copies; in checked studies, under half trace to an unresolved V gene, and the reason for the others is unknown. The sample profile shows over 2 million clones; 85% to 95% of them were found once. The ten top clones hold 0.37% of the sample. The specimen sequenced was naive CD4+ T cells from PBMCs. Taken with the paper, the label for cell subset or site translates to: CD45RA+ positively selected. These receptors all stem from a young man in good health. Some clones in this sample may be carry-over from other donors' samples.

The chain is built from TRBV6-6 and TRBJ1-1; tentative D call: TRBD1 (6 bases). The germline V gene has CDR1 MNHNY and CDR2 SVGAGI (reference sequence). V was trimmed by 6 bases and J by 4 bases, leaving 18 bases between them. CDR3 length: 15 amino acids. This CDR3 reads CASSHNRATVTEAFF. In DNA, the CDR3 is TGTGCCAGCAGCCACAACAGGGCGACGGTCACTGAAGCTTTCTTT.

This clone came up a few times. CDR3 sequence reads: CASSAAPTGELFF. The CDR3 DNA reads as TGTGCCAGCAGCGCCGCCCCGACCGGGGAGCTGTTTTTT. V is TRBV2 and J is TRBJ2-2; the D is unclear. V lost 6 bases to trimming and J lost 5 bases, with 10 bases between them. The CDR3 totals 13 residues. Germline CDR1 SNHLY, CDR2 FYNNEI.

DNA for the CDR3: TGTGCCAGTAGTCCACTGGCAGGGGGCAACTACGAGCAGTACTTC. Its protein is CASSPLAGGNYEQYF. The chain is built from TRBV19 and TRBJ2-7; 8 nucleotides match TRBD1. J lost 3 bases, V lost 5 bases, and 9 bases had no gene match. The CDR3 length is 15 residues. Per the germline V gene, CDR1 is LNHDA and CDR2 is SQIVND (reference sequence).

The chain joins TRBV28 to TRBJ2-3; TRBD2 agrees at 7 bases. The germline CDR1 and CDR2 sequences are MDHEN and SYDVKM. J gave up 2 bases and V 11 bases, and 4 bases lay outside the gene matches. The CDR3 spans 12 residues. The CDR3 DNA reads TGTGCCGGGGGGGGTACCACAGATACGCAGTATTTT. Translated: CAGGGTTDTQYF.